This T cell receptor (beta chain) was sequenced for a study of T-cell memory formation after mild COVID-19. TCRdb re-analysed the 5' RACE reads in MiXCR, keeping a single row per CDR3 protein. The repertoire holds 450,000 to 650,000 distinct CDR3 sequences, about 20% seen once, with roughly 9.1% in the top ten. The J segment lost 3 bases and the V segment lost 7 bases, leaving 8 bases of the junction unmatched. The length of the CDR3 is 14 residues. The J gene is TRBJ1-1, the V gene TRBV12-3 or TRBV12-4; the match to TRBD1 covers 7 bases. The sample taken for sequencing was PBMCs or a T cell subset sorted from them (not recorded which). The sequence was obtained from an adult woman who had mild COVID-19 (a few samples of this study predate the infection). Cell type and time point are not known. CDR3 in amino acids: CASILEGAHTEAFF. The CDR3 nucleotides are TGTGCCAGCATCTTAGAGGGGGCTCACACTGAAGCTTTCTTT.